This T cell receptor beta chain was retrieved from a study of blood T cell repertoires in COVID-19. The germline V gene encodes CDR1 SEHNR and CDR2 FQNEAQ (reference sequence). This CDR3 contains 15 residues. Deletions cut 2 bases from V and 2 bases from J, with 13 bases between. Libraries were prepared by immunoSEQ multiplex PCR; TCRdb keeps only in-frame clonotypes and omits some of them. The top ten clones hold about an eighth of a sample with 270,000 or so clones, roughly nine tenths of them seen once. The specimen was peripheral blood. The chain employs TRBV7-9 and TRBJ2-7, with D possibly TRBD1 on 6 matching bases. This receptor was obtained from a woman in her thirties with COVID-19, enrolled during active disease. The CDR3: CASSLMRAGAYEQYF. The DNA for the CDR3 is TGTGCCAGCAGCTTAATGAGGGCAGGGGCCTACGAGCAGTACTTC.